The 23 T cell receptor beta chains below were found in one sample sequenced in a study of T cell repertoires in cytomegalovirus infection. No cognate antigen is known for these TCRs. TCRdb reprocessed the reads via MiXCR and lists one record per CDR3 protein. The sample contains around 540,000 distinct CDR3 sequences, more than 30% of which appear only once. The source was cultured PBMCs, collected from culture after CMV antigen stimulation. The receptors come from a human donor in good health (CMV status not recorded). Some clones in this sample may be carry-over from other donors' samples.

With respect to this clonotype: The junction departs from germline at one end; a sequencing error may be responsible. The genes are TRBV6-8 and TRBJ2-1; D perhaps matches TRBD2 (5 bases). This CDR3 is 14 amino acids long. Germline lookup yields CDR1 MNHGY and CDR2 SAAAGT. The CDR3 reads CASSLARSYNVQFF. The CDR3 region has the DNA TGTGCCAGCAGCCTAGCTCGGTCCTACAATGTGCAGTTCTTC.

The genes are TRBV7-9 and TRBJ2-5; 7 bases fit TRBD1. J lost 5 bases, V lost 5 bases, and 8 bases had no gene match. CDR1 and CDR2 from the germline V gene are SEHNR and FQNEAQ (reference sequence). CDR3 size: 14 residues. CDR3 amino acids: CASSPGTVRETQYF. The CDR3 DNA sequence: TGTGCCAGCAGCCCCGGGACAGTGAGGGAGACCCAGTACTTC.

This clonotype was counted only a few times. This chain links TRBV27 with TRBJ2-2; D may be TRBD1 (5 bases). Looked up from germline, CDR1 is MNHEY and CDR2 is SMNVEV (reference sequence). The V end was cut by 2 bases, the J end by 7 bases, with 8 bases between. The CDR3 has 13 amino acids. The DNA for the CDR3 is TGTGCCAGCAGTTTAAAGGGGCGCGGGGAGCTGTTTTTT. Protein sequence: CASSLKGRGELFF.

Ten or more counts support this clonotype. The chain is built from TRBV7-2 and TRBJ2-2; weak D call: TRBD2 (6 bases). Germline V gene sequence: CDR1 SGHTA, CDR2 FQGNSA. V was shortened by 5 bases and J by 2 bases, with 15 bases between the two germline ends. CDR3 size: 16 residues. The CDR3 spells CASSPGGRKNTGELFF. In DNA form, the CDR3 reads TGTGCCAGCAGCCCCGGGGGTAGGAAAAACACCGGGGAGCTGTTTTTT.

CDR3: CASSGGQGNGYTF. CDR3 coding DNA: TGTGCCAGCAGCGGGGGACAGGGGAATGGCTACACCTTC. The rearrangement uses TRBV7-3 and TRBJ1-2; 10 bases agree with TRBD1. Trimming cost V 5 bases and J 6 bases; bases outside gene matches: 3. CDR1 and CDR2 (germline): SGHTA, FQGTGA. The CDR3 runs 13 residues.

The J gene is TRBJ2-5, the V gene TRBV7-6; weak D call: TRBD1 (5 bases). CDR1 and CDR2 (germline): SGHVS, FNYEAQ. The CDR3 is 14 residues long. V lost 7 bases and J lost 5, with 17 bases in between. The CDR3: CASTSPQAVETQYF. For the CDR3, the DNA is TGTGCCAGCACCTCCCCACAGGCGGTGGAGACCCAGTACTTC.

The J gene is TRBJ1-5, the V gene TRBV7-3, with no clear D. CDR1 and CDR2 from the germline V gene are SGHTA and FQGTGA. Trimming stripped 1 base from V and 0 bases from J, with 7 bases between. This CDR3 is built from 15 residues. The CDR3 reads CASSLNGYSNQPQHF. The CDR3 DNA reads TGTGCCAGCAGCTTAAACGGATATAGCAATCAGCCCCAGCATTTT.

Details on this clonotype: The junction departs from the called germline gene at one end, perhaps through a read error. The chain joins TRBV7-7 to TRBJ2-3, with TRBD2 matching 12 bases. Germline V gene data show CDR1 as SSHAT and CDR2 as FNYEAQ (reference sequence). This CDR3 is built from 16 residues. CDR3 in amino acids: CASSQHLAGGGDTQYF. CDR3 coding DNA: TGTGCTAGCAGCCAACACCTAGCGGGAGGGGGAGATACGCAGTATTTT.

This clonotype was recorded a few times. The rearrangement uses TRBV11-2 and TRBJ2-1; no definite D call. Germline values: CDR1 SGHAT, CDR2 FQNNGV. The CDR3 has 15 residues. Trimming cost V 0 bases and J 4 bases, with 10 bases left between them. In DNA, the CDR3 is TGTGCCAGCAGCTTAGAGGGCGGAACATACAATGAGCAGTTCTTC. Its protein product is CASSLEGGTYNEQFF.

This clonotype has only a few counts. The chain couples TRBV6-2 or TRBV6-3 to TRBJ1-1; no reliable D call. Germline assignment: CDR1 MNHEY and CDR2 SVGEGT. The CDR3 has 15 amino acids. V was cut by 2 bases and J by 0 bases, with 10 bases left in between. The CDR3 sequence: CASSYASPLNTEAFF. Here the CDR3 DNA reads TGTGCCAGCAGTTACGCCTCGCCGTTGAACACTGAAGCTTTCTTT.

CDR3 sequence: CASSGGGRLADTQYF. For the CDR3, the DNA is TGTGCCAGTAGCGGAGGCGGGAGACTCGCAGATACGCAGTATTTT. The J gene is TRBJ2-3, the V gene TRBV19, with TRBD2 matching over 7 bases. The CDR3 has 15 amino acids. J was trimmed by 4 bases and V by 6 bases; bases with no gene match: 10. Germline lookup yields CDR1 LNHDA and CDR2 SQIVND (reference sequence).

The V and J genes are TRBV12-3 or TRBV12-4 and TRBJ2-7, with 14 bases aligning to TRBD2. The CDR3 is made up of 13 amino acids. J lost 9 bases, V lost 3 bases, and 1 base had no gene match. CDR3 protein: CASSFGLAGGQYF. In DNA form, the CDR3 reads TGTGCCAGCAGTTTCGGACTAGCGGGAGGGCAGTACTTC.

This clonotype was detected many times. The rearrangement uses TRBV7-2 and TRBJ1-2, with D possibly being TRBD1 (5 bases). The CDR3 length is 13 residues. V gave up 6 bases and J gave up 3 bases, with 11 bases separating them. The germline V gene has CDR1 SGHTA and CDR2 FQGNSA. The DNA of the CDR3 is TGTGCCAGCAGGCCGGACAATGACTATGGCTACACCTTC. Translation gives CASRPDNDYGYTF.

The chain joins TRBV6-2 or TRBV6-3 to TRBJ2-3; TRBD2 might be the D (6 bases). This CDR3 is built from 16 residues. The germline V and J ends were trimmed by 5 bases and 4 bases, with 19 bases remaining between them. The germline gives CDR1 MNHEY, CDR2 SVGEGT. CDR3 nucleotide sequence: TGTGCCAGCAGTCCCAGGGACTTAGCTAGTTCAGATACGCAGTATTTT. It encodes CASSPRDLASSDTQYF.

The chain has TRBV6-2 or TRBV6-3 and TRBJ2-3; possibly TRBD1 or TRBD2 for D (5 bases each). Germline V lookup: CDR1 MNHEY, CDR2 SVGEGT. The CDR3 loop spans 17 amino acids. V was shortened by 5 bases and J by 0 bases, with 18 bases between the two germline ends. In nucleotides, the CDR3 is TGTGCCAGCAGTCCTTGGGACCACCTTTCTAGCACAGATACGCAGTATTTT. Protein: CASSPWDHLSSTDTQYF.

The sample holds a few counts of this clonotype. V is TRBV6-2 or TRBV6-3 and J is TRBJ1-5, with D hard to call. Trimming cost V 0 bases and J 4 bases, with 19 bases left between them. In germline, CDR1 is MNHEY, CDR2 SVGEGT. This CDR3 is 18 amino acids long. The CDR3 bases are TGTGCCAGCAGTTACTCTTTAACCGACCCATTCGATAATCAGCCCCAGCATTTT. Its translation: CASSYSLTDPFDNQPQHF.

This clonotype was picked up a small number of times. This sequence joins TRBV7-7 and TRBJ2-7; D gene uncertain. The germline V gene encodes CDR1 SSHAT and CDR2 FNYEAQ (reference sequence). This CDR3 is 15 amino acids long. V was clipped by 5 bases and J by 5 bases, with 19 bases between them. CDR3 DNA sequence: TGTGCCAGCAGCCTAAACTTCGGCGCATCCCACGAGCAGTACTTC. It codes for CASSLNFGASHEQYF.

This clonotype appeared a few times. The V and J genes are TRBV11-2 and TRBJ2-2; D may be TRBD1 or TRBD2 (5 bases each). The CDR3 covers 16 residues. Germline V gene data show CDR1 as SGHAT and CDR2 as FQNNGV. V lost 6 bases and J 1 base, leaving 15 bases between the germline ends. CDR3 sequence reads: CASRPPGRKNTGELFF. CDR3 nucleotides: TGTGCCAGCAGACCTCCGGGACGGAAGAACACCGGGGAGCTGTTTTTT.

In its sample, this clonotype was seen a few times. The V and J genes are TRBV6-5 and TRBJ1-5; 7 nucleotides line up with TRBD1. CDR3 length: 14 amino acids. Germline trimming cut 2 bases from V and 7 bases from J; bases unmatched to any gene: 5. Germline V gene data show CDR1 as MNHEY and CDR2 as SVGAGI. As DNA, the CDR3 is TGTGCCAGCAGTTACAGGGGGCTCGGGCAGCCCCAGCATTTT. Translating it yields CASSYRGLGQPQHF.

This chain links TRBV11-2 with TRBJ2-5, with TRBD1 identical over 8 bases. V shed 5 bases and J 2 bases; nucleotides not matched to a gene: 7. Germline V gene data show CDR1 as SGHAT and CDR2 as FQNNGV. The CDR3 loop spans 15 amino acids. In DNA, the CDR3 is TGTGCCAGCAGCCTTAGGGACAGGACGCAAGAGACCCAGTACTTC. Translating gives CASSLRDRTQETQYF.

CDR3 in DNA: TGTGCCAGCAGCTTAGTTAGGGGGGCGAGGGCCGAAGAGACCCAGTACTTC. Translating it yields CASSLVRGARAEETQYF. The V gene is TRBV7-6, the J gene TRBJ2-5; D is tentatively TRBD1 or TRBD2 (6 bases each). V was shortened by 1 base and J by 3 bases, with 18 bases between the two germline ends. Germline CDR1 is SGHVS and CDR2 is FNYEAQ. This CDR3 region has 17 residues.

V gene TRBV27 combines with J gene TRBJ1-1, with 8 positions matching TRBD1. The length of the CDR3 is 14 residues. CDR1 and CDR2 (germline): MNHEY, SMNVEV (reference sequence). J was trimmed by 4 bases and V by 3 bases; bases with no gene match: 4. Written as DNA, the CDR3 is TGTGCCAGCAGTTTGAGGGACAGGAGCACTGAAGCTTTCTTT. Its translation is CASSLRDRSTEAFF.

This clonotype came up a few times. This chain joins TRBV7-3 and TRBJ1-1, with a possible D match to TRBD1 (5 bases). CDR3 size: 15 residues. The germline V gene has CDR1 SGHTA and CDR2 FQGTGA. Trimming stripped 6 bases from V and 4 bases from J, with 18 bases between. CDR3 DNA sequence: TGTGCCAGCAGGGACGCAGGGAATCTCGGCACTGAAGCTTTCTTT. Its translation: CASRDAGNLGTEAFF.